The rows below give T cell receptor beta chains drawn from one sample of a study of shared clonotypes between healthy human individuals. This table comes from immunoSEQ multiplex PCR, and its TCRdb copy is limited to in-frame clones, with some not included. This sample yields about 1,500,000 clones, of which roughly 96% are seen a single time; approximately 1% belongs to the top ten. The sample taken for sequencing was naive CD4+ T cells sorted from blood. The receptors originated from a man aged 30 to 45 in good health. Each CDR3 is given with its conserved first and last residue. The D gene is left open where the match is weak.

>.|TRBJ2-6|TRBV10-1
TGCGCCAGCAGTAGTGACGTTGGGGCCAACGTCCTGACTTTC
CASSSDVGANVLTF
>TRBD2|TRBJ2-5|TRBV10-2
TGCGCCGGCACCGGGACTAATACAGAGACCCAGTACTTC
CAGTGTNTETQYF
>.|TRBJ1-5|TRBV7-2
TGTGCCAGCAGCGCTGGGTCCGGGGGCAATCAGCCCCAGCATTTT
CASSAGSGGNQPQHF
>TRBD1|TRBJ2-3|TRBV4-3
TGCGCCAGCAGCCAAACGGACAGGGACACAGATACGCAGTATTTT
CASSQTDRDTDTQYF
>.|TRBJ2-5|TRBV7-9
TGTGCCAGCAGCTTAGCGCTCGAGCGGGAAGAGACCCAGTACTTC
CASSLALEREETQYF
>.|TRBJ1-1|TRBV10-1
TGCGCCAGCAGTACAGGGTGGGGTGACACTGAAGCTTTCTTT
CASSTGWGDTEAFF
>.|TRBJ1-1|TRBV9
TGTGCCAGCAGCGGGGACGGTTACACTGAAGCTTTCTTT
CASSGDGYTEAFF
>.|TRBJ2-5|TRBV18
TGTGCCAGCTCTCCCCAGGAATGGGGCATCCAAGAGACCCAGTACTTC
CASSPQEWGIQETQYF
>TRBD1|TRBJ2-2|TRBV28
TGTGCCAGCAGTTCGCGTGTCCCTGACCGGACAGGGCGTTCCACCGGGGAGCTGTTTTTT
CASSSRVPDRTGRSTGELFF
>TRBD1|TRBJ1-1|TRBV29-1
TGCAGCGTTGAAGGTGTACAGGGGGGGAACACTGAAGCTTTCTTT
CSVEGVQGGNTEAFF